The sequence of this T cell receptor beta chain was determined in a study of T cell responses to AZD1222 COVID-19 vaccine. Measured with immunoSEQ multiplex PCR; TCRdb has only the in-frame clones, and not every one. The sample has about 200,000 clones, more than 85% seen once. V lost 6 bases to trimming and J lost 0 bases, with 6 bases between them. The CDR3 sequence is 13 residues long. Germline V lookup: CDR1 MNHEY, CDR2 SVGAGI. Study-wide results and caveats: Donors skewed white British and female; clonal diversity was possibly underestimated. Baseline seropositivity occurred in only a handful of AZD1222 recipients. Researchers report vaccine-associated CD4 TCRs spanning spike, with dominance at 160-218 and 743-854.

Details on this clone: Its antigen is unidentified.

The sequence came from an adult who received the AZD1222 COVID-19 vaccine. The chain is built from TRBV6-5 and TRBJ1-3, with a weak D call TRBD1 (5 bases). Here the sequenced sample was peripheral blood, taken 28 days after the second AZD1222 dose. Written as DNA, the CDR3 is TGTGCCAGCAGGGACATCTCTGGAAACACCATATATTTT. Translated, it gives CASRDISGNTIYF.